This T cell receptor (beta chain) was identified in a study of blood T cell repertoires in COVID-19. Before being deemed recovered, Cohort 3 donors had two negative PCRs, clearance, or symptom resolution. V lost 4 bases and J 7 bases, leaving 12 bases between the germline ends. The CDR3 has 13 residues. Germline-derived CDR1 and CDR2 are SGHRS and YFSETQ. Profiling relied on immunoSEQ multiplex PCR, and the TCRdb table lists in-frame clones only, not all of them. Here the sample spans approximately 130,000 clones, around 83% being singletons. This TCR was sampled from a man aged 25-45 years who had recovered from COVID-19. The chain recombines TRBV5-1 with TRBJ2-1, with D perhaps matching TRBD2 (6 bases). The sequenced sample was PBMCs or T cells enriched from blood (not recorded which). The CDR3 loop is CASSTSSANEQFF. CDR3 DNA: TGCGCCAGCAGCACTAGCAGTGCGAATGAGCAGTTCTTC. Full variable domain (outside the CDR3, taken from reference TRBV5-1 and TRBJ2-1): KAGVTQTPRYLIKTRGQQVTLSCSPISGHRSVSWYQQTPGQGLQFLFEYFSETQRNKGNFPGRFSGRQFSNSRSEMNVSTLELGDSALYLCASSTSSANEQFFGPGTRLTVL.